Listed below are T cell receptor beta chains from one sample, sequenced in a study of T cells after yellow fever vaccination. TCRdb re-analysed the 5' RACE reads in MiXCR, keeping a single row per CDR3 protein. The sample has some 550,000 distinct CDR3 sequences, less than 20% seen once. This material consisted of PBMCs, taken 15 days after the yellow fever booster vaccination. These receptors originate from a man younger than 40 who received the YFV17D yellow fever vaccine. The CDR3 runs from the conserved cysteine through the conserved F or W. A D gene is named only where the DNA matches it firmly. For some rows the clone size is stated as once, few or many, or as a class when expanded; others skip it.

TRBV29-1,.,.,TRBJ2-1,TGCAGCGTTGGGGGCGGACTGTACAATGAGCAGTTCTTC,CSVGGGLYNEQFF
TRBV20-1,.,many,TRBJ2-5,TGCAGCGCTGGGGGAGTGAGGGCAGAGACCCAGTACTTC,CSAGGVRAETQYF
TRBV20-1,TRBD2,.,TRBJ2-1,TGCAGTGCTAGATTGGGTAGCGGGGGTCCCAATGAGCAGTTCTTC,CSARLGSGGPNEQFF
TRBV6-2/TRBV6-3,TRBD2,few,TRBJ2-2,TGTGCCAGCACCGCGGGGGGGACGAACACCGGGGAGCTGTTTTTT,CASTAGGTNTGELFF
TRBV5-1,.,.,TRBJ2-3,TGCGCCAGCAGTAAAACAGGAGGTAGCGGAGGTGGAGATACGCAGTATTTT,CASSKTGGSGGGDTQYF
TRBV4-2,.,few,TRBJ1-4,TGTGCCAGCAGCCAAGGAGGAGGGGGTGGTGAAAAACTGTTTTTT,CASSQGGGGGEKLFF
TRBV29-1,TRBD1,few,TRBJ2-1,TGCAGCGTTGAAGGGTTGAGGACAGGGGGCGCGGCCGTCAATGAGCAGTTCTTC,CSVEGLRTGGAAVNEQFF
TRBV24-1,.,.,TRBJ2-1,TGTGCCACCAGTGACGAGGGCTACAATGAGCAGTTCTTC,CATSDEGYNEQFF
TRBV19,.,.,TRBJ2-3,TGTGCCAGTAGGCCTGCTGGGCGGATAAGCACAGATACGCAGTATTTT,CASRPAGRISTDTQYF
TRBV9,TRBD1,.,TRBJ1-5,TGTGCCAGCAGCGTAGCGGACAGGCCCAATCAGCCCCAGCATTTT,CASSVADRPNQPQHF
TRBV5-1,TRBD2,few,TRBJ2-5,TGCGCCAGCAGCTTGAATGAGGGAGGGCGGGAGACCCAGTACTTC,CASSLNEGGRETQYF
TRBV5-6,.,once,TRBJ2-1,TGTGCCAGCAGCCCAGACAGAAACAATGAGCAGTTCTTC,CASSPDRNNEQFF
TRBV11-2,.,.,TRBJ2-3,TGTGCCAGCAGCTCAACTGGGCGGGACACAGATACGCAGTATTTT,CASSSTGRDTDTQYF
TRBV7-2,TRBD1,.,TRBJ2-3,TGTGCCAGCAGCTTAGTGACAGGGGGCTGGACAGATACGCAGTATTTT,CASSLVTGGWTDTQYF
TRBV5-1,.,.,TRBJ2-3,TGCGCCAGCAGCTTGGGAGCGATTCAGGATACGCAGTATTTT,CASSLGAIQDTQYF
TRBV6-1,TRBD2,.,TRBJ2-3,TGTGCCAGCCGCTCGTCGACTAGCGGGAATTGGGATACGCAGTATTTT,CASRSSTSGNWDTQYF